This record covers a single TCR beta chain. Its antigen is undetermined. In germline, CDR1 is LNHDA, CDR2 SQIVND (reference sequence). V lost 6 bases, J lost 2 bases, and 16 bases lay in between. The CDR3 loop spans 15 amino acids. A CD45RA+ naive subset and a CD45RA-negative memory subset were split from CD4+ cells. The protocol was immunoSEQ multiplex PCR, while the TCRdb copy is restricted to in-frame clones and leaves out a portion. The profile shows 950,000 to 1,300,000 clones, about 80% of them singletons. The data are from a study of shared clonotypes between healthy human individuals. About the study: The people who gave samples were a couple of women and three men aged 18 to 49. Study-wide points: Estimated richness was generally greater in naive than memory subsets.

This receptor was obtained from a young man in good health. V gene TRBV19 combines with J gene TRBJ2-5; D is tentatively TRBD1 or TRBD2 (6 bases each). Sequenced material: memory CD4+ T cells sorted from blood. Subset indicated: CD45RA-negative fraction. In DNA, the CDR3 is TGTGCCAGTAGGCCAGGAGGGACACTTCAAGAGACCCAGTACTTC. Translated: CASRPGGTLQETQYF.